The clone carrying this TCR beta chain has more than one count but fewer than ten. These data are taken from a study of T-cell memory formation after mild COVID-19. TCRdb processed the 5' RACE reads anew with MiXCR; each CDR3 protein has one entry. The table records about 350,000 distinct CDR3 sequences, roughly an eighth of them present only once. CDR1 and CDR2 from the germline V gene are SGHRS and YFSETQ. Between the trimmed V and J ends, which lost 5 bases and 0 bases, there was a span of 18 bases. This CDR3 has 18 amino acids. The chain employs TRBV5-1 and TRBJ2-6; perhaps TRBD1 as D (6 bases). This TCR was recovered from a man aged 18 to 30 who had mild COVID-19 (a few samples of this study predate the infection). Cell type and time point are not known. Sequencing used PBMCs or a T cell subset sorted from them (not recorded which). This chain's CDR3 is CASRASAGVLSGANVLTF. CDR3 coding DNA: TGCGCCAGCAGGGCCAGCGCAGGGGTCCTCTCTGGGGCCAACGTCCTGACTTTC.